The 21 T cell receptor beta chains below all came from one sample that was sequenced in a study of cytotoxic CD8 clonotypes in ibrutinib-treated CLL. Sequencing was performed with immunoSEQ multiplex PCR; in TCRdb, only in-frame clones are kept and a portion is missing. The sample contains about 310,000 clones, 80% of which appear only once. The input for sequencing was PBMCs, taken before ibrutinib treatment. All receptors come from a human donor with chronic lymphocytic leukemia.

The V and J genes are TRBV7-8 and TRBJ2-3; TRBD2 is a possible D gene (5 bases). Germline assignment: CDR1 SGHVS and CDR2 FQNEAQ. The V and J ends lost 5 bases and 0 bases respectively, with 12 bases between them. The CDR3 spans 15 residues. This chain's CDR3 is CASSALGVSTDTQYF. For the CDR3, the DNA is TGTGCCAGCAGCGCCCTCGGGGTTAGCACAGATACGCAGTATTTT.

V is TRBV19 and J is TRBJ1-2, with 10 bases matching TRBD1. Germline assignment: CDR1 LNHDA and CDR2 SQIVND (reference sequence). The CDR3 sequence is 15 residues long. V dropped 5 bases and J dropped 3; count of bases not matched to a gene: 6. The CDR3 is CASSPWTGGHYGYTF. CDR3 DNA sequence: TGTGCCAGTAGTCCCTGGACAGGGGGACACTATGGCTACACCTTC.

This chain connects TRBV15 to TRBJ1-4, with no clear D. The CDR3 is 14 residues long. CDR1 and CDR2 (germline): LNHNV, YYDKDF (reference sequence). Trimming cost V 1 base and J 0 bases, with 3 bases left between them. CDR3 amino acids: CATSRGATNEKLFF. For the CDR3, the DNA is TGTGCCACCAGCAGAGGAGCAACTAATGAAAAACTGTTTTTT.

The V and J genes are TRBV30 and TRBJ2-2; tentatively, D is TRBD1 (6 bases). Deletions cut 0 bases from V and 1 base from J, with 12 bases between. CDR3 size: 16 residues. Germline-derived CDR1 and CDR2 are GTSNPN and SVGIG (reference sequence). CDR3 in amino acids: CAWSVRWGRNTGELFF. The DNA for the CDR3 is TGTGCCTGGAGTGTACGTTGGGGGCGGAACACCGGGGAGCTGTTTTTT.

As DNA, the CDR3 is TGTGCCAGCAGTTACAACGGAGGGGAGACCCAGTACTTC. Amino acid sequence: CASSYNGGETQYF. This sequence joins TRBV6-5 and TRBJ2-5; D possibly corresponds to TRBD2 (6 bases). The germline V gene encodes CDR1 MNHEY and CDR2 SVGAGI. The germline V and J ends were trimmed by 2 bases and 5 bases, with 9 bases remaining between them. This CDR3 has 13 residues.

This clone was found once. The chain is built from TRBV30 and TRBJ2-1; 11 nucleotides align to TRBD2. This CDR3 has 18 residues. Trimming at V came to 0 bases and at J to 2 bases, leaving 9 bases not matched to a gene. The V gene's germline CDR1 is GTSNPN and CDR2 SVGIG (reference sequence). Here the CDR3 reads CAWSVMARLAGTYNEQFF. CDR3 coding DNA: TGTGCCTGGAGTGTCATGGCTCGACTAGCGGGAACCTACAATGAGCAGTTCTTC.

With regard to this clone: Other DNA sequences in this specimen translate into the identical CDR3. The rearrangement uses TRBV5-1 and TRBJ2-5, with 7 positions matching TRBD2. The CDR3 is 16 residues long. V shed 0 bases and J 1 base; nucleotides not matched to a gene: 6. CDR1 and CDR2 from the germline V gene are SGHRS and YFSETQ. The CDR3 sequence: CASSLAPSGSQETQYF. CDR3 nucleotides: TGCGCCAGCAGCTTGGCGCCTAGCGGAAGCCAAGAGACCCAGTACTTC.

The V gene is TRBV30, the J gene TRBJ2-3, with unresolved D. Trimming cost V 0 bases and J 6 bases, with 7 bases left between them. Germline lookup yields CDR1 GTSNPN and CDR2 SVGIG (reference sequence). This CDR3 region has 12 residues. The CDR3 spells CAWSVVTDTQYF. The CDR3 nucleotides are TGTGCCTGGAGTGTAGTGACGGATACGCAGTATTTT.

DNA of the CDR3: TGTGCCAGCAGCATTTTGGAGGGAGTAAGGTTTGGCTACACCTTC. Translated, it gives CASSILEGVRFGYTF. The chain carries TRBV6-5 and TRBJ1-2; no definite D call. The CDR3 length is 15 residues. V was shortened by 6 bases and J by 7 bases, with 21 bases between the two germline ends. Germline CDR1 MNHEY, CDR2 SVGAGI.

The CDR3 loop reads CASSVETNTEAFF. CDR3 nucleotides: TGTGCCAGCAGCGTAGAGACGAACACTGAAGCTTTCTTT. J is TRBJ1-1 and V is TRBV9; no firm D call. The germline V and J ends were trimmed by 0 bases and 1 base, with 4 bases remaining between them. The length of the CDR3 is 13 residues. Germline V gives CDR1 SGDLS, CDR2 YYNGEE.

The chain combines TRBV4-2 with TRBJ2-1, with D unclear. Germline V gene data show CDR1 as LGHNA and CDR2 as YNFKEQ. The CDR3 has 12 amino acids. The V end lost 3 bases, the J end lost 5 bases, and 5 bases lay between the germline ends. The CDR3 protein is CASSHDNNEQFF. The CDR3, as DNA: TGTGCCAGCAGCCATGACAACAATGAGCAGTTCTTC.

This chain connects TRBV27 to TRBJ2-1; 8 bases fit TRBD2. The CDR3 spans 16 residues. Looked up from germline, CDR1 is MNHEY and CDR2 is SMNVEV (reference sequence). V lost 1 base, J lost 6 bases, and 8 bases stayed unmatched. The CDR3 loop reads CASSLWASGSLNEQFF. DNA of the CDR3: TGTGCCAGCAGTTTATGGGCTAGCGGGTCTCTCAATGAGCAGTTCTTC.

The chain joins TRBV5-8 to TRBJ1-5; tentatively, D is TRBD1 (5 bases). Germline V lookup: CDR1 SGHTS, CDR2 YDEGEE. The ends were cut back, 1 base at V and 7 bases at J, with 15 bases in the middle. This CDR3 comprises 15 residues. The CDR3 here is CASSLFGAGMQPQHF. The CDR3 DNA sequence: TGTGCCAGCAGCTTGTTTGGGGCAGGGATGCAGCCCCAGCATTTT.

This chain links TRBV19 with TRBJ2-7; no clear D. This CDR3 region has 14 residues. Germline CDR1 and CDR2: LNHDA and SQIVND (reference sequence). Trimming removed 2 bases from V and 3 bases from J, with 11 bases in between. The CDR3 nucleotides are TGTGCCAGTAGTATAAATCACAAGGGCTACGAGCAGTACTTC. Its translation is CASSINHKGYEQYF. Variable domain in full (rest from reference TRBV19 and TRBJ2-7): DGGITQSPKYLFRKEGQNVTLSCEQNLNHDAMYWYRQDPGQGLRLIYYSQIVNDFQKGDIAEGYSVSREKKESFPLTVTSAQKNPTAFYLCASSINHKGYEQYFGPGTRLTVT.

The DNA of the CDR3 is TGCGCCAGCAGCAAGGACGGAAGCTACGAGCAGTACTTC. Amino acid sequence: CASSKDGSYEQYF. V and J are TRBV4-1 and TRBJ2-7; D is unresolved. Trimming cost V 5 bases and J 3 bases, with 11 bases left between them. CDR3 length: 13 residues. The germline gives CDR1 MGHRA, CDR2 YSYEKL.

Ten or more counts support this clone. The rearrangement joins TRBV27 to TRBJ2-7; D ambiguous. Germline V gene sequence: CDR1 MNHEY, CDR2 SMNVEV (reference sequence). The CDR3 is 14 amino acids. V lost 6 bases, J lost 3 bases, and 15 bases lay in between. CDR3 loop: CASSLGWAYYEQYF. For the CDR3, the DNA is TGTGCCAGCAGCCTAGGATGGGCGTACTACGAGCAGTACTTC.

The gene calls are TRBV7-6 and TRBJ2-5; D is perhaps TRBD2 (6 bases). V was shortened by 1 base and J by 2 bases, with 11 bases between the two germline ends. The germline V gene encodes CDR1 SGHVS and CDR2 FNYEAQ. This CDR3 has 15 amino acids. CDR3 DNA sequence: TGTGCCAGCAGCTTAGACGCGGGAAGACAAGAGACCCAGTACTTC. Its translation: CASSLDAGRQETQYF.

This chain joins TRBV7-8 and TRBJ1-3, with D hard to call. Germline V gene data show CDR1 as SGHVS and CDR2 as FQNEAQ. The CDR3 sequence is 14 residues long. V lost 8 bases and J lost 0, with 11 bases in between. As DNA, the CDR3 is TGTGCCAGCTCGGGCAGCCGCTCTGGAAACACCATATATTTT. Protein product: CASSGSRSGNTIYF.

This chain links TRBV7-2 with TRBJ2-7; D gene uncertain. This CDR3 has 14 amino acids. Germline CDR1 and CDR2: SGHTA and FQGNSA. Trimming shortened V by 2 bases and J by 2 bases, and 10 bases separated the two germline ends. CDR3 nucleotide sequence: TGTGCCAGCAGCTTAAGTCCCTCGACCTACGAGCAGTACTTC. Its protein is CASSLSPSTYEQYF.

This clone was seen a few times. The rearrangement uses TRBV7-6 and TRBJ2-1; TRBD2 might be the D (5 bases). V lost 4 bases to trimming and J lost 2 bases, with 12 bases between them. The CDR3 is 15 amino acids. Looked up from germline, CDR1 is SGHVS and CDR2 is FNYEAQ. The CDR3 bases are TGTGCCAGCAGCTCTCTAGGAGGCGCCTACAATGAGCAGTTCTTC. This sequence encodes CASSSLGGAYNEQFF.

The chain combines TRBV19 with TRBJ1-1; D gene unclear. This CDR3 region has 14 residues. Trimming shortened V by 6 bases and J by 1 base, and 12 bases separated the two germline ends. Germline CDR1 LNHDA, CDR2 SQIVND (reference sequence). The CDR3 DNA reads as TGTGCCAGTAGATCGAGACTTGAGAACACTGAAGCTTTCTTT. As protein: CASRSRLENTEAFF.